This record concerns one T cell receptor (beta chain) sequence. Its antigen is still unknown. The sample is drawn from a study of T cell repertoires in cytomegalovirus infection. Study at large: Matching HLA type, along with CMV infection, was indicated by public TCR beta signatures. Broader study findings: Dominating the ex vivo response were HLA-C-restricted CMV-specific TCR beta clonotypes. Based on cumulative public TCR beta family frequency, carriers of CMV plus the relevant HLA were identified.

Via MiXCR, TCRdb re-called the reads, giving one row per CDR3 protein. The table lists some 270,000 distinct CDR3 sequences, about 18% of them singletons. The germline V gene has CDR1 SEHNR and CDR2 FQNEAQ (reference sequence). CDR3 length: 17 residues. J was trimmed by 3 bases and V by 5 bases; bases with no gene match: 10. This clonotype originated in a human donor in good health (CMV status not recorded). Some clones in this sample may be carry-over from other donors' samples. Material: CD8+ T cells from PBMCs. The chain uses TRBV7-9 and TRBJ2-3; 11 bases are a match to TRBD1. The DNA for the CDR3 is TGTGCCAGCAGCAGAGGGTGGACAGGGGGCAGTACAGATACGCAGTATTTT. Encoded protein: CASSRGWTGGSTDTQYF.